The text below deals with one T cell receptor (beta chain). Antigen: not known. V was trimmed by 3 bases and J by 11 bases, leaving 23 bases between them. The CDR3 loop spans 15 amino acids. Germline-derived CDR1 and CDR2 are SGHNT and YYREEE (reference sequence). TCRdb keeps only in-frame clones here, not all; method: immunoSEQ multiplex PCR. The sample contains about 48,000 clones, around 93% of which appear only once. The data belong to a study of T cell therapy after organ transplantation. Study summary: Expansion used a peptide pool of 30 HLA class I and II CMV epitopes. Patients received up to 6 T cell doses every 2 weeks. Study-level results: Pretherapy CD8 clonality inversely correlated with its fold change after therapy. Low CD8+ T cell yield possibly reduced coverage, hiding nonresponder expansions.

This material consisted of CD8+ T cells from blood, taken before autologous CMV-specific T cell therapy. This receptor was obtained from a human patient who had received a solid organ transplant and had CMV disease. The chain has TRBV5-4 and TRBJ1-1, with D possibly TRBD1 on 5 matching bases. The DNA of the CDR3 is TGTGCCAGCAGCTCAATGCTTTCGACAGATCTCGGCGCTTTCTTT. Protein sequence: CASSSMLSTDLGAFF.